This is a list of T cell receptor beta chains from one sample in a study of blood T cell repertoires in COVID-19. Some clones are missing from TCRdb's copy, which holds only in-frame ones; the method was immunoSEQ multiplex PCR. Among about 64,000 clones listed, around 86% were seen once. Sequencing input: peripheral blood. These receptors were collected from a human donor in a cohort sampled during active COVID-19. The CDR3 runs from the conserved cysteine through the conserved F or W. The D gene is left open where the match is weak. A row's size may be missing; if present it is once, few, many or a size class.

TRBJ2-2 | TRBV6-5 | 14 | many | TRBD1 | CASNPTGFTGELFF | TGTGCCAGCAATCCGACAGGGTTCACCGGGGAGCTGTTTTTT
TRBJ2-7 | TRBV10-3 | 14 | NA | TRBD2 | CAISVGLAVHEQYF | TGTGCCATCAGTGTGGGACTAGCGGTCCACGAGCAGTACTTC
TRBJ2-5 | TRBV19 | 14 | NA | TRBD1 | CASSMAQGAETQYF | TGTGCCAGTAGTATGGCACAGGGGGCAGAGACCCAGTACTTC
TRBJ1-1 | TRBV3-1/TRBV3-2 | 17 | NA | NA | CASSQGLHRADGTEAFF | TGTGCCAGCAGCCAAGGCCTGCACAGGGCGGACGGAACTGAAGCTTTCTTT
TRBJ2-7 | TRBV6-5 | 12 | NA | NA | CASRGSSYEQYF | TGTGCCAGCAGGGGCAGCTCCTACGAGCAGTACTTC
TRBJ1-6 | TRBV5-3 | 18 | NA | TRBD1 | CARSPDRDSFSYNSPLHF | TGTGCCAGAAGCCCAGACAGGGATTCTTTCTCCTATAATTCACCCCTCCACTTT
TRBJ1-1 | TRBV7-2 | 15 | NA | NA | CASSLEGSGNTEAFF | TGTGCCAGCAGCTTAGAAGGGAGTGGTAACACTGAAGCTTTCTTT
TRBJ2-5 | TRBV29-1 | 13 | NA | TRBD2 | CSVRSGGQETQYF | TGCAGCGTTAGAAGCGGGGGTCAAGAGACCCAGTACTTC
TRBJ2-1 | TRBV27 | 14 | NA | TRBD2 | CASKRAGGHNEQFF | TGTGCCAGCAAAAGAGCGGGGGGCCACAATGAGCAGTTCTTC
TRBJ1-2 | TRBV18 | 16 | NA | TRBD1 | CASSPGGQGWSYGYTF | TGTGCCAGCTCACCCGGTGGACAGGGGTGGTCCTATGGCTACACCTTC
TRBJ2-3 | TRBV19 | 16 | NA | TRBD1 | CASSPRLDRSTDTQYF | TGTGCCAGTAGTCCACGCTTGGACAGGAGCACAGATACGCAGTATTTT
TRBJ1-2 | TRBV3-1/TRBV3-2 | 15 | once | NA | CASSQESRDRYGYTF | TGTGCCAGCAGCCAAGAATCCAGGGATCGTTATGGCTACACCTTC
TRBJ2-3 | TRBV9 | 15 | NA | TRBD2 | CASSVAGLARDTQYF | TGTGCCAGCAGCGTAGCTGGACTAGCCCGAGATACGCAGTATTTT
TRBJ1-5 | TRBV2 | 15 | NA | NA | CASMEEQGPNQPQHF | TGTGCCAGCATGGAGGAGCAGGGGCCAAATCAGCCCCAGCATTTT
TRBJ1-2 | TRBV10-3 | 11 | NA | NA | CAISDSWGYTF | TGTGCCATCAGCGACTCCTGGGGCTACACCTTC
TRBJ1-2 | TRBV10-3 | 14 | once | NA | CAISDDRPNYGYTF | TGTGCCATCAGTGATGACAGACCTAACTATGGCTACACCTTC
TRBJ2-5 | TRBV7-9 | 17 | NA | TRBD1 | CASSLARDRGGFGTQYF | TGTGCCAGCAGCTTAGCCCGGGACAGGGGAGGGTTCGGGACCCAGTACTTC
TRBJ2-4 | TRBV27 | 15 | NA | TRBD2 | CASSRGLAGGIIQYF | TGTGCCAGCAGCCGGGGACTAGCGGGGGGTATCATTCAGTACTTC
TRBJ2-7 | TRBV18 | 16 | NA | NA | CASSPDLLTASYEQYF | TGTGCCAGCTCACCCGACCTCCTGACAGCCTCCTACGAGCAGTACTTC
TRBJ1-4 | TRBV5-6 | 15 | NA | NA | CASSLYSPTNEKLFF | TGTGCCAGCAGCTTGTACAGCCCAACTAATGAAAAACTGTTTTTT
TRBJ1-5 | TRBV24-1 | 14 | NA | NA | CATSDFGGSQPQHF | TGTGCCACCAGTGATTTTGGCGGGAGTCAGCCCCAGCATTTT
TRBJ1-3 | TRBV6-6 | 16 | NA | TRBD1 | CASSYSGDRGLGTIYF | TGTGCCAGCAGTTACTCGGGGGACAGGGGGCTTGGCACCATATATTTT
TRBJ1-3 | TRBV5-1 | 15 | NA | NA | CASSLDRNSGNTIYF | TGCGCCAGCAGCTTGGACAGGAACTCTGGAAACACCATATATTTT
TRBJ2-5 | TRBV3-1/TRBV3-2 | 12 | once | NA | CASSQTYETQYF | TGTGCCAGCAGCCAAACCTACGAGACCCAGTACTTC
TRBJ2-2 | TRBV6-4 | 15 | NA | NA | CASSQREGGTGELFF | TGTGCCAGCAGTCAACGAGAAGGGGGAACCGGGGAGCTGTTTTTT
TRBJ2-3 | TRBV14 | 15 | NA | NA | CASSQNHQGKDTQYF | TGTGCCAGCAGCCAAAATCATCAGGGAAAAGATACGCAGTATTTT
TRBJ1-2 | TRBV7-9 | 14 | NA | NA | CASIRGTQYGGYTF | TGTGCCAGTATCCGGGGTACCCAATATGGGGGCTACACCTTC
TRBJ2-7 | TRBV9 | 14 | NA | NA | CASSVDSSSYEQYF | TGTGCCAGCAGCGTCGATTCTAGCTCCTACGAGCAGTACTTC
TRBJ2-7 | TRBV30 | 13 | NA | TRBD1 | CAWFPMAGGEQYF | TGTGCCTGGTTTCCCATGGCAGGGGGCGAGCAGTACTTC
TRBJ1-1 | TRBV28 | 14 | NA | NA | CASSTAGAITEAFF | TGTGCCAGCAGTACGGCAGGGGCGATCACTGAAGCTTTCTTT
TRBJ2-1 | TRBV13 | 12 | NA | TRBD2 | CASSLGGNEQFF | TGTGCCAGCAGCCTCGGGGGGAATGAGCAGTTCTTC
TRBJ1-6 | TRBV19 | 15 | once | TRBD1 | CASETGQGSRSPLHF | TGTGCCAGTGAAACCGGACAGGGTTCAAGGTCACCCCTCCACTTT
TRBJ2-1 | TRBV27 | 18 | NA | TRBD1 | CASSNRGRQGATSNEQFF | TGTGCCAGCAGCAACCGAGGTCGGCAGGGGGCAACGAGCAATGAGCAGTTCTTC
TRBJ1-1 | TRBV7-9 | 15 | NA | NA | CASSLGGGRWTEAFF | TGTGCCAGCAGCTTAGGGGGAGGGAGGTGGACTGAAGCTTTCTTT
TRBJ2-7 | TRBV14 | 16 | NA | NA | CASSQDLRVPNYEQYF | TGTGCCAGCAGCCAAGATCTGAGGGTCCCAAACTACGAGCAGTACTTC
TRBJ1-4 | TRBV5-5 | 17 | NA | TRBD1 | CASSSTPGGQAYEKLFF | TGTGCCAGCAGCTCCACCCCCGGGGGACAGGCCTACGAAAAACTGTTTTTT
TRBJ2-4 | TRBV4-2 | 14 | NA | TRBD1 | CASSQARGHFIQYF | TGTGCCAGCAGCCAAGCCAGGGGGCATTTCATTCAGTACTTC
TRBJ1-6 | TRBV5-8 | 15 | NA | NA | CASRPGSQYNSPLHF | TGTGCCAGCAGACCCGGGAGTCAGTATAATTCACCCCTCCACTTT
TRBJ2-3 | TRBV6-1 | 18 | NA | NA | CASSELNWGAVPPDTQYF | TGTGCCAGCAGTGAATTGAATTGGGGAGCGGTCCCGCCAGATACGCAGTATTTT
TRBJ2-7 | TRBV2 | 15 | NA | NA | CARGGRGPRWGEQYF | TGTGCCAGGGGGGGGCGGGGGCCCAGGTGGGGCGAGCAGTACTTC